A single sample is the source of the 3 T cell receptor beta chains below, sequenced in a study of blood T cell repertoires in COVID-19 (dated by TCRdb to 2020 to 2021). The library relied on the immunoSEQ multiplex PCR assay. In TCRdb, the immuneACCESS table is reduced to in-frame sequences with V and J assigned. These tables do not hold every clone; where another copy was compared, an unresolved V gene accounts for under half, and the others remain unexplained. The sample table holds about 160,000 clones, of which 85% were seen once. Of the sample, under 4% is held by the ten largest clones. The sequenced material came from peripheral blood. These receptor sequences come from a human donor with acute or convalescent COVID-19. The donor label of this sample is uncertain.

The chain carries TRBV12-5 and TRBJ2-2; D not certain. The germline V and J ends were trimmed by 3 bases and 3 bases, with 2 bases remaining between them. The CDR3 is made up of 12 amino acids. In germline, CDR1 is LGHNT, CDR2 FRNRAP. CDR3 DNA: TGTGCTAGTGGTTTCGACACCGGGGAGCTGTTTTTT. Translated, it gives CASGFDTGELFF.

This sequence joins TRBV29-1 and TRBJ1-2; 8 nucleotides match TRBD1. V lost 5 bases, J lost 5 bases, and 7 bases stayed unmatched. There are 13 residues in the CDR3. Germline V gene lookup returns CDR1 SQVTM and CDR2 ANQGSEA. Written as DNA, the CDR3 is TGCAGCGTTTCGACAGGGGTAGGGTATGGCTACACCTTC. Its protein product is CSVSTGVGYGYTF.

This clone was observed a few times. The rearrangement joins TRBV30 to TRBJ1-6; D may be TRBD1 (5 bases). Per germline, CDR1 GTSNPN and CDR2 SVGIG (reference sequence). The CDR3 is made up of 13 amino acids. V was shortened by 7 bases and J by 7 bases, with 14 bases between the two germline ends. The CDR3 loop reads CALGGQVNSPLHF. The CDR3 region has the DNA TGTGCCTTGGGGGGTCAGGTGAATTCACCCCTCCACTTT. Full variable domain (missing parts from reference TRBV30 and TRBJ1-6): SQTIHQWPATLVQPVGSPLSLECTVEGTSNPNLYWYRQAAGRGLQLLFYSVGIGQISSEVPQNLSASRPQDRQFILSSKKLLLSDSGFYLCALGGQVNSPLHFGNGTRLTVT.